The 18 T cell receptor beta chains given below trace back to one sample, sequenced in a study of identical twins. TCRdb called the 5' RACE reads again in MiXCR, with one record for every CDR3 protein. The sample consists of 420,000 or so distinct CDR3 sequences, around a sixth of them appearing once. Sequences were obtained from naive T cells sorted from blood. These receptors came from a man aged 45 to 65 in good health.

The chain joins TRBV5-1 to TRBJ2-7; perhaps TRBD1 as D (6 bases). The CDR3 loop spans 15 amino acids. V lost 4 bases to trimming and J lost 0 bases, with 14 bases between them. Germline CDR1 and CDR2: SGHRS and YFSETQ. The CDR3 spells CASSPPGQISYEQYF. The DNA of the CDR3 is TGCGCCAGCAGCCCCCCAGGACAGATCTCCTACGAGCAGTACTTC.

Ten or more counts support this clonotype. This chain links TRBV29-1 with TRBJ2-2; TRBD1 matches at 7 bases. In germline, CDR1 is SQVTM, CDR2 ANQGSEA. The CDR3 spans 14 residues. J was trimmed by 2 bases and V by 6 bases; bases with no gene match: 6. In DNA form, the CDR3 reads TGCAGCGTGAAGGGGGCCCCAAACACCGGGGAGCTGTTTTTT. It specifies CSVKGAPNTGELFF.

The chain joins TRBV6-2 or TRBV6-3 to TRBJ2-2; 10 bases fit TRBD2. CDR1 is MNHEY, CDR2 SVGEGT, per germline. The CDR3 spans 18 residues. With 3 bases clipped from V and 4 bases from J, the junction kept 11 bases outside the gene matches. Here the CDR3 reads CASSYKSGGASATGELFF. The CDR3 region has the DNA TGTGCCAGCAGTTATAAGAGCGGGGGGGCCTCCGCCACCGGGGAGCTGTTTTTT.

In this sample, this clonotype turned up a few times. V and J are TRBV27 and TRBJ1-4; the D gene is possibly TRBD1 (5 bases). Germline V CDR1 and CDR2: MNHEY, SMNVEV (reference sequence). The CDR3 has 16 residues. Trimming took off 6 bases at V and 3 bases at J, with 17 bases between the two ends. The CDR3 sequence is CASSRGTTPANEKLFF. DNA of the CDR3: TGTGCCAGCAGCCGAGGGACCACACCTGCTAATGAAAAACTGTTTTTT.

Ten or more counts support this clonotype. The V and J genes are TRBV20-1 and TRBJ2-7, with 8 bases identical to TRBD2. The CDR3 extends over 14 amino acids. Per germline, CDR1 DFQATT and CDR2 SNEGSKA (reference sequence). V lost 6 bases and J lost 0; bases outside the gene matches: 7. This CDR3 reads CSAETSESSYEQYF. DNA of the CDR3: TGCAGTGCCGAGACTAGCGAGAGCTCCTACGAGCAGTACTTC.

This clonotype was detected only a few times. DNA of the CDR3: TGTGCCAGCAGCCCATGGACTAGCGAAGAGACCCAGTACTTC. Protein product: CASSPWTSEETQYF. This chain connects TRBV7-9 to TRBJ2-5, with 9 bases fitting TRBD2. The CDR3 covers 14 residues. After removal of 5 bases from V and 3 bases from J, the junction contained 4 bases not matched to a gene. The germline V gene encodes CDR1 SEHNR and CDR2 FQNEAQ (reference sequence).

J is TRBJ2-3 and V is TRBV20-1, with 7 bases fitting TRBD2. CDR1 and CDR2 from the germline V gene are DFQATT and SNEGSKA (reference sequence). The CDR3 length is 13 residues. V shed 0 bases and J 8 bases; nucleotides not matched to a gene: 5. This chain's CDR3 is CSARDPGGTTQYF. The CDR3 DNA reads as TGCAGTGCTAGAGATCCGGGAGGAACTACGCAGTATTTT.

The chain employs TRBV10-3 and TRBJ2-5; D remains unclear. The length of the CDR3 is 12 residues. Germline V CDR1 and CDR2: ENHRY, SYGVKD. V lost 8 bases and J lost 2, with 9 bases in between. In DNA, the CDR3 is TGTGCCATCTCCGGATCACAAGAGACCCAGTACTTC. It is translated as CAISGSQETQYF.

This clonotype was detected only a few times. The CDR3: CASSRREGAYEQYF. CDR3 DNA sequence: TGTGCCAGCAGCCGGCGGGAGGGAGCCTACGAGCAGTACTTC. This chain joins TRBV7-9 and TRBJ2-7; 9 positions agree with TRBD2. The V segment lost 5 bases and the J segment 2 bases; nucleotides outside the gene matches: 4. The CDR3 contains 14 residues. Germline assignment: CDR1 SEHNR and CDR2 FQNEAQ (reference sequence). Combining the CDR3 with reference TRBV7-9 and TRBJ2-7 gives the whole variable domain DTGVSQNPRHKITKRGQNVTFRCDPISEHNRLYWYRQTLGQGPEFLTYFQNEAQLEKSRLLSDRFSAERPKGSFSTLEIQRTEQGDSAMYLCASSRREGAYEQYFGPGTRLTVT.

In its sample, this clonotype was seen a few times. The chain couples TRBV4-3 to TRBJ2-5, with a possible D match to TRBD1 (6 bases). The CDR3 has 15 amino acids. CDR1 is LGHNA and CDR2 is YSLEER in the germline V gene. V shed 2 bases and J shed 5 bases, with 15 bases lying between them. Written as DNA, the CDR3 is TGCGCCAGCAGCCAATCCCCGACAGGCGGGGAGACCCAGTACTTC. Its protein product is CASSQSPTGGETQYF.

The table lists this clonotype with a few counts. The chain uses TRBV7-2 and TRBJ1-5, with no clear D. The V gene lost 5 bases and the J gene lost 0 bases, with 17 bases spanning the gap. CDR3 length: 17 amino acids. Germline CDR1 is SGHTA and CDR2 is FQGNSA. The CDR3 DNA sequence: TGTGCCAGCAGCCTATCATGGGCGACGTATAGCAATCAGCCCCAGCATTTT. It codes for CASSLSWATYSNQPQHF.

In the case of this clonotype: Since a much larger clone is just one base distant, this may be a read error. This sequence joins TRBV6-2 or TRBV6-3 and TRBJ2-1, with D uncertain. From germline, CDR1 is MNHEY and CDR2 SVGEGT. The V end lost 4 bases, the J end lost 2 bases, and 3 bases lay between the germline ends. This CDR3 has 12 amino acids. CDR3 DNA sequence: TGTGCCAGCAGTTGGGCCTACAATGAGCAGTTCTTC. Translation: CASSWAYNEQFF.

In DNA, the CDR3 is TGTGCCAGCAGTCCTACTGGGACAGGGTTCTGGCAGCCCCAGCATTTT. It yields the protein CASSPTGTGFWQPQHF. The chain has TRBV6-2 or TRBV6-3 and TRBJ1-5, with TRBD1 identical over 9 bases. CDR1 and CDR2 (germline): MNHEY, SVGEGT. V was clipped by 5 bases and J by 7 bases; unmatched bases: 12. The CDR3 covers 16 residues.

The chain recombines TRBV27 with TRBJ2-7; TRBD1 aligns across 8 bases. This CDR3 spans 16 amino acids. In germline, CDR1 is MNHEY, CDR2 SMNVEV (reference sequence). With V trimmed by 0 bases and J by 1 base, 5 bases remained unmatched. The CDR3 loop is CASSLSPGQASYEQYF. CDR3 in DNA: TGTGCCAGCAGTTTATCGCCGGGACAGGCTTCCTACGAGCAGTACTTC.

This CDR3 is CASSSDRMLLEQYF. CDR3 DNA: TGCGCCAGCAGCAGCGACAGGATGCTACTTGAGCAGTACTTC. This chain uses TRBV5-1 with TRBJ2-7; the D gene is possibly TRBD1 (6 bases). This CDR3 has 14 amino acids. Germline values: CDR1 SGHRS, CDR2 YFSETQ. V was trimmed by 4 bases and J by 7 bases, leaving 18 bases between them.

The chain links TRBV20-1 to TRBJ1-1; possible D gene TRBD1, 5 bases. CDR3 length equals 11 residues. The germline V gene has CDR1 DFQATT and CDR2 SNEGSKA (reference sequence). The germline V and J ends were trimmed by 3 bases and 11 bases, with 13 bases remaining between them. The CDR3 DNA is TGCAGTGCTAGGAGGGACGCCGTGGCTTTCTTT. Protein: CSARRDAVAFF.

The CDR3 DNA follows: TGTGCCATCAGTGAGTCGTCATTCGGTGGGGGAGATGCAGATACGCAGTATTTT. Translating it yields CAISESSFGGGDADTQYF. The chain employs TRBV10-3 and TRBJ2-3, with D possibly being TRBD1 or TRBD2 (5 bases each). Germline V gene lookup returns CDR1 ENHRY and CDR2 SYGVKD. CDR3 length: 18 residues. V lost 0 bases and J lost 4, with 20 bases in between.

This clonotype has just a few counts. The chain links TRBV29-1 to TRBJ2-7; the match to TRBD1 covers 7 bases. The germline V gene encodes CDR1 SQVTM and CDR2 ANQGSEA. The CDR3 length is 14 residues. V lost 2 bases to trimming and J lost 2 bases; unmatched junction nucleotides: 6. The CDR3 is CSVEPVQGAYEQYF. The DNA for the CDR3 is TGCAGCGTTGAACCGGTCCAGGGGGCCTACGAGCAGTACTTC.